The 8 T cell receptor beta chains presented below share a single source sample, sequenced in a study of shared clonotypes between healthy human individuals. It was CD45RO-negative cells, positively selected for CCR7, that made up naive CD8 cells, with terminally differentiated effector memory CD45RA+ cells excluded. Here immunoSEQ multiplex PCR was the method, and the copy in TCRdb shows in-frame clones only, minus some. The sample lists hundreds of thousands of clones, around 95% occurring once. Specimen: naive CD8+ T cells sorted from blood. The receptors come from a woman in her thirties in good health.

This clone showed up just once. This rearrangement joins TRBV6-1 to TRBJ2-7; the D gene is possibly TRBD2 (6 bases). V lost 4 bases and J 4 bases, leaving 14 bases between the germline ends. CDR1 and CDR2 (germline): MNHNS, SASEGT. The CDR3 sequence is 14 residues long. DNA for the CDR3: TGTGCCAGCAGTGGACCCCTAGCGTCATACGAGCAGTACTTC. Protein sequence: CASSGPLASYEQYF.

The chain employs TRBV29-1 and TRBJ2-4; D possibly uses TRBD1 or TRBD2 (6 bases each). Trimming pared 6 bases from V and 3 bases from J, leaving 18 bases between. The CDR3 runs 15 residues. The germline gives CDR1 SQVTM, CDR2 ANQGSEA. This CDR3 is CSVETGGGGKNIQYF. CDR3 nucleotide sequence: TGCAGCGTCGAGACCGGGGGCGGTGGCAAAAACATTCAGTACTTC.

The chain couples TRBV15 to TRBJ1-1; no clear D gene. This CDR3 is built from 14 residues. Germline loops: CDR1 LNHNV, CDR2 YYDKDF (reference sequence). V was clipped by 3 bases and J by 1 base, with 9 bases between them. DNA for the CDR3: TGTGCCACCAGCAGGCGTATGGGGAACACTGAAGCTTTCTTT. It specifies CATSRRMGNTEAFF.

V usage is TRBV19 and J usage is TRBJ2-1; 7 bases align to TRBD2. The V gene end was trimmed by 2 bases and the J gene end by 7 bases; junction bases not matched to a gene: 11. CDR1 is LNHDA and CDR2 is SQIVND in the germline V gene (reference sequence). The CDR3 consists of 16 residues. CDR3 in amino acids: CASSIIMAGAGNEQFF. In DNA, the CDR3 is TGTGCCAGTAGTATAATCATGGCGGGAGCAGGGAATGAGCAGTTCTTC.

The genes are TRBV19 and TRBJ1-1, with a possible D match to TRBD1 (5 bases). CDR1 and CDR2 from the germline V gene are LNHDA and SQIVND (reference sequence). The germline V and J ends were trimmed by 7 bases and 6 bases, with 24 bases remaining between them. This CDR3 region has 16 residues. The DNA of the CDR3 is TGTGCCAGTATCACTTTGCTCACGACGGGGGAGTCTGAAGCTTTCTTT. Its translation is CASITLLTTGESEAFF.

The V gene is TRBV6-6, the J gene TRBJ2-1; unclear D gene. This CDR3 is 16 amino acids long. The V end was cut by 0 bases, the J end by 8 bases, with 17 bases between. Germline CDR1 reads MNHNY; CDR2 reads SVGAGI (reference sequence). The CDR3 DNA is TGTGCCAGCAGTTACTCGTGGCTAGAACGTATGGATGAGCAGTTCTTC. It codes for CASSYSWLERMDEQFF.

The chain is built from TRBV7-2 and TRBJ1-2; D is perhaps TRBD1 (5 bases). V lost 6 bases and J 2 bases, leaving 10 bases between the germline ends. Germline V gene sequence: CDR1 SGHTA, CDR2 FQGNSA. The CDR3 contains 13 residues. This CDR3 is CASRNTGNYGYTF. CDR3 DNA: TGTGCCAGCAGGAACACAGGAAACTATGGCTACACCTTC.

The chain recombines TRBV28 with TRBJ2-2, with a weak D call TRBD2 (6 bases). This CDR3 contains 15 residues. CDR1 is MDHEN, CDR2 SYDVKM, per germline. Trimming cost V 2 bases and J 7 bases, with 14 bases left between them. The CDR3 region is CASSLRGGVIGELFF. CDR3 DNA sequence: TGTGCCAGCAGTTTACGGGGAGGTGTGATCGGGGAGCTGTTTTTT.